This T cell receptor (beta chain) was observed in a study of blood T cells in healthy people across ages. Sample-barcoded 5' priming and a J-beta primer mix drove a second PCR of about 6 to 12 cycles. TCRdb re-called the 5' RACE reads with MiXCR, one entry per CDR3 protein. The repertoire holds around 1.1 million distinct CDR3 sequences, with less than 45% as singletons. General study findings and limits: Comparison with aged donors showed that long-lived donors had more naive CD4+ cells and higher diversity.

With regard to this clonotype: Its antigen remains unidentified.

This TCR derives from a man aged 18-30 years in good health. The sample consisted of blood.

CDR3 nucleotides: TGTGCCAGCAGGCCTATCCGGACATTGTTCTACGAGCAGTACTTC. Translation gives CASRPIRTLFYEQYF. This chain links TRBV12-3 or TRBV12-4 with TRBJ2-7, with TRBD1 as a possible D gene (5 bases). The CDR3 sequence is 15 residues long. Trimming removed 6 bases from V and 3 bases from J, with 18 bases in between.